This entry is about one T cell receptor beta chain. The antigen remains unidentified. The length of the CDR3 is 16 residues. CDR1 is SGHNT and CDR2 is YYREEE in the germline V gene (reference sequence). The data originate from a study of T cells expressing NK-cell markers. As for the study in general: Seven HCMV-seropositive donors and one seronegative donor made up the eight sequenced donors. Study findings and constraints: These clonotypes also led the CD3+CD56-NKG2C+ fraction in a handful of donors.

TCRdb processed the 5' RACE reads again and assigns one entry to each CDR3 protein, with no DNA. This sample's table reports hundreds of thousands of distinct CDR3 sequences. This rearrangement joins TRBV5-4 to TRBJ2-1; TCRdb returns TRBD2, unconfirmable since there is no DNA. The sequenced material came from blood T cells: a sorted CD56 or NKG2C T cell subset, CD4+ or CD8+ T cells, or bulk PBMC T cells (not recorded which). This TCR was recovered from a woman between 18 and 70 years old in good health. The CDR3 loop is CASSSLSSGAYNEQFF.